Here is one T cell receptor (beta chain) with its context. Noted time point: patch test 1, 2 weeks after DPC sensitization. The treatment here: therapeutic diphenylcyclopropenone sensitization with weekly scalp DPC. The entry originates in a study of human T cells and chemical hapten exposure. Across the whole study: Donors were sensitized with 2% DPC on the upper inner arm.

In TCRdb, the RACE reads were re-called with MiXCR into one record per CDR3 protein. The sample lists some 79,000 distinct CDR3 sequences, about 8% seen once, with less than 2% in the top ten. The germline gives CDR1 SEHNR, CDR2 FQNEAQ (reference sequence). V gave up 5 bases and J gave up 5 bases; unmatched junction bases: 7. The CDR3 spans 15 residues. Specimen: whole blood, collected in connection with sensitization to the hapten diphenylcyclopropenone (DPC). The chain combines TRBV7-9 with TRBJ2-2; 8 nucleotides line up with TRBD1. The TCR sequence derives from a young woman with alopecia areata. Some clones in this sample may be carry-over from other donors' samples. CDR3 sequence reads: CASSPRDRSTGELFF. The CDR3 DNA reads TGTGCCAGCAGCCCGCGGGACAGGAGTACCGGGGAGCTGTTTTTT.